This T cell receptor (beta chain) is from a study of cytomegalovirus exposure and HLA in healthy donors. Overall study findings and caveats: Researchers reported from a later analysis that most CMV-associated TCR beta chains appeared HLA-restricted. Presence/absence results assume similar sequencing depth per donor, which may not hold.

Both 60 Vbeta primers and 13 Jbeta primers went into the PCR. Assay: immunoSEQ multiplex PCR; the TCRdb copy retains only in-frame clones and omits some. The repertoire holds 180,000 or so clones, about 79% seen once, with 11% to 15% in the top ten. There are 13 residues in the CDR3. V lost 1 base to trimming and J lost 4 bases, with 10 bases between them. Germline loops: CDR1 GTSNPN, CDR2 SVGIG (reference sequence). This clone was counted once. Its matching antigen is unknown. The genes are TRBV30 and TRBJ2-5, with a weak D call TRBD2 (7 bases). The clonotype comes from a middle-aged man in good health and CMV-seropositive. Sequencing was carried out using PBMCs. The CDR3 is CAWSAGGRETQYF. CDR3 nucleotides: TGTGCCTGGAGTGCCGGGGGGCGAGAGACCCAGTACTTC.